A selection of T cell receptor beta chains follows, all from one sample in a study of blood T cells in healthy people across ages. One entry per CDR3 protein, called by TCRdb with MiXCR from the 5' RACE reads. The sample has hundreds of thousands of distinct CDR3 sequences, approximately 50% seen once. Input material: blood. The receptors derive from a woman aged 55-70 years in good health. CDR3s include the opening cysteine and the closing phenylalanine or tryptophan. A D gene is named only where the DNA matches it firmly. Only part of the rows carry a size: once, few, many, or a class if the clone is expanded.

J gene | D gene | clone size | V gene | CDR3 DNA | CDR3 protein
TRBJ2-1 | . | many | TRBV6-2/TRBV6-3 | TGTGCCAGCAGCAAGACCGGGACGTCGCGCTCCTACAATGAGCAGTTCTTC | CASSKTGTSRSYNEQFF
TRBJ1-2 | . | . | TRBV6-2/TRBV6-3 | TGTGCCAGCGAAGTAGGCGGGGGCTATGGCTACACCTTC | CASEVGGGYGYTF
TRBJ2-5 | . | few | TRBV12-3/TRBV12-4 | TGTGCCAGCAGCGCTCCGGGGGCCGGAGAGACCCAGTACTTC | CASSAPGAGETQYF
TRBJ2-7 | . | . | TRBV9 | TGTGCCAGCAGCGTAGAATCATCGGGGACCCGGTACTTC | CASSVESSGTRYF
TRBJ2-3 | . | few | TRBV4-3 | TGCGCCAGCAGCACCGGGACCAATCTAGGCACAGATACGCAGTATTTT | CASSTGTNLGTDTQYF
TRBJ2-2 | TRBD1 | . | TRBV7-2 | TGTGCCAGCAGCAAGGGACAGGCGGGCACCGGGGAGCTGTTTTTT | CASSKGQAGTGELFF
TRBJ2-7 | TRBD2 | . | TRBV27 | TGTGCCAGCCCCTCTGGCGGGAGGAACGACGAGCAGTACTTC | CASPSGGRNDEQYF
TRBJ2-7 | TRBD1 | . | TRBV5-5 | TGTGCCAGCAGCTGGGGCCCGGGACAGTCCAGTTACGAGCAGTACTTC | CASSWGPGQSSYEQYF
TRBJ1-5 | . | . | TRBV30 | TGTGCCTGGAGTTTCAAGGGGAGGGATCAGCCCCAGCATTTT | CAWSFKGRDQPQHF
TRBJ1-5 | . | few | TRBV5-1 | TGCGCCAGCAGCCCCGAACCTAATCAGCCCCAGCATTTT | CASSPEPNQPQHF
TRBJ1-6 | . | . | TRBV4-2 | TGTGCCAGCGCCCCGTTTACCAAAAGGGGAAGGTATAATTCACCCCTCCACTTT | CASAPFTKRGRYNSPLHF
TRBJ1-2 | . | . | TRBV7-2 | TGTGCCAGCAGCTTAGCGGCTGGCTACACCTTC | CASSLAAGYTF
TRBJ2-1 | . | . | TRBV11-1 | TGTGCCAGCAGCTCAGGCGGTTTGAGTATCTCCTACAATGAGCAGTTCTTC | CASSSGGLSISYNEQFF
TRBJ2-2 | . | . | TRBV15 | TGTGCCACCAGCAAACTATCCGGGACAAACACCGGGGAGCTGTTTTTT | CATSKLSGTNTGELFF
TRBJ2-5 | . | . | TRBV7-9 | TGTGCCAGCAGCTCAGTAGGGGAGACCCAGTACTTC | CASSSVGETQYF
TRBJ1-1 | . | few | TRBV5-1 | TGCGCCAGCAGCTTACAAGTGACTAACACTGAAGCTTTCTTT | CASSLQVTNTEAFF
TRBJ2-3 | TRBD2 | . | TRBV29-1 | TGCAGCGTCTCTAGCGGGGTCGGCGATACGCAGTATTTT | CSVSSGVGDTQYF
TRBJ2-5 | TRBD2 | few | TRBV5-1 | TGCGCCAGCAGCTTGGCCCGTTCTGCGGGAGGGGTGCGAGAGACCCAGTACTTC | CASSLARSAGGVRETQYF
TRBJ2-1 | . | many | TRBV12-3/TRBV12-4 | TGTGCCAGCAGTTTAAGGGAACAACACAATGAGCAGTTCTTC | CASSLREQHNEQFF
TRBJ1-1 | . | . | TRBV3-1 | TGTGCCAGCAGCCAAATCATGAACACTGAAGCTTTCTTT | CASSQIMNTEAFF
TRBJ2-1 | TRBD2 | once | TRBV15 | TGTGCCACCAGCATCACTAGCGGGAGCGTGGATGAGCAGTTCTTC | CATSITSGSVDEQFF